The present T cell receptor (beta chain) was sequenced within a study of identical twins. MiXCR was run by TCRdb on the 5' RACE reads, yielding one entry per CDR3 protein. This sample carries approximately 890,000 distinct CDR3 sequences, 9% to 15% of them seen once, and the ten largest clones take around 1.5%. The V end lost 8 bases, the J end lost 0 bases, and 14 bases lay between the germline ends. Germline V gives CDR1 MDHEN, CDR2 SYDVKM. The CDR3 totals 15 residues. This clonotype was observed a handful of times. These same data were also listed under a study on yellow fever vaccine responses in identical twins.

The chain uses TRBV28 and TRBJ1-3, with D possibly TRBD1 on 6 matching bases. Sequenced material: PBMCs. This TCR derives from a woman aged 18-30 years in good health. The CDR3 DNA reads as TGTGCCAGCCGTCTGTTGGGGGCCTCTGGAAACACCATATATTTT. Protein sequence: CASRLLGASGNTIYF.